Listed below are T cell receptor beta chains from one sample, sequenced in a study of cytomegalovirus exposure and HLA in healthy donors. Here immunoSEQ multiplex PCR was the method, and the copy in TCRdb shows in-frame clones only, minus some. The sample has some 150,000 clones; 70% to 80% are singletons. The sample taken for sequencing was PBMCs. All receptors come from a man younger than 35 in good health and CMV-seropositive. Both conserved end residues are part of each CDR3. A D gene is named only where the DNA matches it firmly. Expanded clones get a size class; other rows say once, few or many, or leave the size out.

CDR3 DNA: TGTGCCAGCAGCCTCGATCGTTTGGGAGTTAACAATGAGCAGTTCTTC; CDR3 protein: CASSLDRLGVNNEQFF; clone size: -; D gene: -; J gene: TRBJ2-1; V gene: TRBV7-8
CDR3 DNA: TGTGCCAGCAGCTTGGTTGACAGGGTGTCTGGTGAGCAGTTCTTC; CDR3 protein: CASSLVDRVSGEQFF; clone size: few; D gene: TRBD1; J gene: TRBJ2-1; V gene: TRBV5-4
CDR3 DNA: TGCACCAGCAGCCAAAGTGATTGCGGGAGTACAGATACGCAGTATTTT; CDR3 protein: CTSSQSDCGSTDTQYF; clone size: -; D gene: -; J gene: TRBJ2-3; V gene: TRBV1
CDR3 DNA: TGTGCCAGCAGTGAAACAGGGTTGACATTGGGGGGCTACACCTTC; CDR3 protein: CASSETGLTLGGYTF; clone size: -; D gene: -; J gene: TRBJ1-2; V gene: TRBV6-1
CDR3 DNA: TGTGCCAGCAGTCCACAGGGGGCATTCGAAAAACTGTTTTTT; CDR3 protein: CASSPQGAFEKLFF; clone size: -; D gene: TRBD1; J gene: TRBJ1-4; V gene: TRBV6-5
CDR3 DNA: TGTGCCAGCAGCAGGGTACCGAACACTGAAGCTTTCTTT; CDR3 protein: CASSRVPNTEAFF; clone size: -; D gene: -; J gene: TRBJ1-1; V gene: TRBV6-4
CDR3 DNA: TGTGCCAGCAGCTTATGGGAGGGTCCTACCTACAATGAGCAGTTCTTC; CDR3 protein: CASSLWEGPTYNEQFF; clone size: -; D gene: TRBD2; J gene: TRBJ2-1; V gene: TRBV5-6
CDR3 DNA: TGTGCCAGCAGTGCCCCTACAGGGGCGGGTAACTATGGCTACACCTTC; CDR3 protein: CASSAPTGAGNYGYTF; clone size: -; D gene: TRBD1; J gene: TRBJ1-2; V gene: TRBV2
CDR3 DNA: TGTGCCAGCAGCCCGGACAGCTTGGGGTATGGCTACACCTTC; CDR3 protein: CASSPDSLGYGYTF; clone size: -; D gene: -; J gene: TRBJ1-2; V gene: TRBV7-2
CDR3 DNA: TGTGCCAGCAGTTTACAGGGGAGCAATCAGCCCCAGCATTTT; CDR3 protein: CASSLQGSNQPQHF; clone size: -; D gene: -; J gene: TRBJ1-5; V gene: TRBV27
CDR3 DNA: TGTGCCAGCAGCTTTGGAGCCGTAACTAATGAAAAACTGTTTTTT; CDR3 protein: CASSFGAVTNEKLFF; clone size: -; D gene: -; J gene: TRBJ1-4; V gene: TRBV5-6
CDR3 DNA: TGTGCCAGCAGCCCTAGACAGGGGCCCACCGGGGAGCTGTTTTTT; CDR3 protein: CASSPRQGPTGELFF; clone size: -; D gene: TRBD1; J gene: TRBJ2-2; V gene: TRBV19
CDR3 DNA: TGTGCCAGCAGCTTGGGTCCCGACAGCACTAATGAAAAACTGTTTTTT; CDR3 protein: CASSLGPDSTNEKLFF; clone size: -; D gene: -; J gene: TRBJ1-4; V gene: TRBV5-5
CDR3 DNA: TGTGCCTGGAGTGTACCTAGCGGGAGTAGAGGGACCCAGTACTTC; CDR3 protein: CAWSVPSGSRGTQYF; clone size: -; D gene: TRBD2; J gene: TRBJ2-5; V gene: TRBV30
CDR3 DNA: TGTGCCAGCAGCTTGTCGGGGTATAAAAACACTGAAGCTTTCTTT; CDR3 protein: CASSLSGYKNTEAFF; clone size: -; D gene: -; J gene: TRBJ1-1; V gene: TRBV5-6
CDR3 DNA: TGTGCCAGCAGTGAGCCTAGCGGGATATACAATGAGCAGTTCTTC; CDR3 protein: CASSEPSGIYNEQFF; clone size: few; D gene: TRBD2; J gene: TRBJ2-1; V gene: TRBV2
CDR3 DNA: TGTGCCAGCAGCCAAGAAGAACGGGGATTTGGAAACACCATATATTTT; CDR3 protein: CASSQEERGFGNTIYF; clone size: -; D gene: -; J gene: TRBJ1-3; V gene: TRBV4-2
CDR3 DNA: TGTGCCAGCAGGCGCGTAGCGGGAGGGCGAGAGCAGTACTTC; CDR3 protein: CASRRVAGGREQYF; clone size: -; D gene: TRBD2; J gene: TRBJ2-7; V gene: TRBV27
CDR3 DNA: TGTGCCAGCTCACCTGATTCGGACTCTGAAGCTTTCTTT; CDR3 protein: CASSPDSDSEAFF; clone size: -; D gene: -; J gene: TRBJ1-1; V gene: TRBV18
CDR3 DNA: TGTGCCAGCAGCCCGGAGAGGGGCTACACCTTC; CDR3 protein: CASSPERGYTF; clone size: -; D gene: -; J gene: TRBJ1-2; V gene: TRBV6-6
CDR3 DNA: TGTGCCAGCAGTTACTCGAGGAGCGGAACCGGGGAGCTGTTTTTT; CDR3 protein: CASSYSRSGTGELFF; clone size: -; D gene: -; J gene: TRBJ2-2; V gene: TRBV6-6
CDR3 DNA: TGTGCCAGCAGCCCCGCTCAGGGGGGCGGCACCGGGGAGCTGTTTTTT; CDR3 protein: CASSPAQGGGTGELFF; clone size: -; D gene: -; J gene: TRBJ2-2; V gene: TRBV7-6
CDR3 DNA: TGTGCCAGCAGTTTATACGCCCGAGGGCGCAGGAACACTGAAGCTTTCTTT; CDR3 protein: CASSLYARGRRNTEAFF; clone size: -; D gene: -; J gene: TRBJ1-1; V gene: TRBV27
CDR3 DNA: TGCGCCAGCAGCTCAGACAGGGACATCAATGAAAAACTGTTTTTT; CDR3 protein: CASSSDRDINEKLFF; clone size: -; D gene: TRBD1; J gene: TRBJ1-4; V gene: TRBV5-1
CDR3 DNA: TGTGCCAGCAGTGACTACCCGTTCGTGGGGGGTCGACCCAATGAGCAGTTCTTC; CDR3 protein: CASSDYPFVGGRPNEQFF; clone size: -; D gene: -; J gene: TRBJ2-1; V gene: TRBV6-4